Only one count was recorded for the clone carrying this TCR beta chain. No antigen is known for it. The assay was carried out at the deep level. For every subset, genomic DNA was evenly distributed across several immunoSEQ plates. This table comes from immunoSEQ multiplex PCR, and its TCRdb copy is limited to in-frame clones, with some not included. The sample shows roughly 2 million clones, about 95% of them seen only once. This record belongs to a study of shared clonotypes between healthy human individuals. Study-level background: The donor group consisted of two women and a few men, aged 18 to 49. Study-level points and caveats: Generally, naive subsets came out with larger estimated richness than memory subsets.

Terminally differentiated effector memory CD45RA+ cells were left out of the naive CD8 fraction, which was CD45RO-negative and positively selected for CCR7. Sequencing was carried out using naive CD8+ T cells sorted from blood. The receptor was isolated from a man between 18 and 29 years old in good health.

CDR3 nucleotide sequence: TGTGCCAGCAGCCCTTATTTCTCCCTGGGCAATGAGCAGTTCTTC. Translation gives CASSPYFSLGNEQFF. The rearrangement links TRBV9 to TRBJ2-1; D remains unclear. Looked up from germline, CDR1 is SGDLS and CDR2 is YYNGEE. CDR3 size: 15 residues. Between the trimmed V and J ends, which lost 4 bases and 6 bases, there was a span of 17 bases.